This entry is about one T cell receptor (beta chain). As yet, its antigen is unknown. The trim removed 5 bases at V and 8 bases at J, leaving 8 bases unmatched. Germline CDR1 is MNHEY and CDR2 is SMNVEV (reference sequence). CDR3 length equals 15 residues. These data come from a study of beta chain features in type 1 diabetes. The study, taken as a whole, reports: Shortening that was moderate but significant affected the TCRB CDR3s of Type 1 diabetes patients in all four CD4+ subsets. cDNA-based reads could over-represent cells with high TCR expression. HLA effects on TCRB rearrangement stayed unresolved here.

Expressed TCRB transcripts were sequenced after all isolated RNA was converted to cDNA. Repertoires were generated with immunoSEQ multiplex PCR, while TCRdb's copy carries only in-frame clones and drops some. This sample has hundreds of thousands of clones, with 11% to 15% found just once. About 120 mL of blood, on average, came from one heparinised draw per donor. V and J are TRBV27 and TRBJ2-4; 11 bases match TRBD1. The sequence was collected from a man aged 18-30 years with type 1 diabetes. The specimen sequenced was naive CD4+ T cells from blood. The CDR3 DNA follows: TGTGCCAGCAGTACCCGGGACAGGGGGTGGCACATTCAGTACTTC. Amino acid sequence: CASSTRDRGWHIQYF.